Detailed here is one T cell receptor beta chain. Its antigen is undetermined. The source of the sample is a study of blood T cells in healthy people across ages. Findings and caveats of the study: Per million T cells, TCR beta diversity dropped roughly linearly as age increased.

Combining a sample-barcoded 5' primer with a J-beta primer mix, a second PCR ran for 7 to 11 cycles. MiXCR was run by TCRdb on the 5' RACE reads, yielding one entry per CDR3 protein. Of under 1 million distinct CDR3 sequences listed, approximately 48% are singletons. CDR3 length: 16 residues. Losses at the gene ends were 4 bases for V and 2 bases for J; bases not matched to a gene: 12. From germline, CDR1 is DFQATT and CDR2 SNEGSKA (reference sequence). The chain recombines TRBV20-1 with TRBJ1-2, with 8 positions matching TRBD1. This TCR was recovered from a man aged 55-75 years in good health. Sample: blood. The CDR3 loop reads CSATLPDRGSNYGYTF. Written as DNA, the CDR3 is TGCAGTGCTACACTCCCTGACAGGGGCTCAAACTATGGCTACACCTTC.